These 14 T cell receptor beta chains originate from one sample sequenced in a study of blood T cell repertoires in COVID-19 (dated by TCRdb to 2020 to 2021). Libraries were built with the immunoSEQ multiplex PCR assay. In its TCRdb copy, this immuneACCESS table keeps in-frame sequences only and misses some clones. Where compared with another copy, unresolved V genes explain less than half of these, and the others have no known cause. For this sample the table gives 45,000 to 55,000 clones, of which under 90% were detected only once. The ten largest clones take up 28% of the sample. The material sequenced was peripheral blood. The origin of the receptors is a human donor in a cohort sampled during active COVID-19.

This chain links TRBV9 with TRBJ2-3; 8 nucleotides agree with TRBD1. The CDR3 totals 16 residues. CDR1 is SGDLS, CDR2 YYNGEE, per germline. The V gene end was trimmed by 1 base and the J gene end by 1 base; junction bases not matched to a gene: 5. CDR3 nucleotides: TGTGCCAGCAGCGTACAGGGGGCGCAGGGCACAGATACGCAGTATTTT. Translated: CASSVQGAQGTDTQYF.

The gene calls are TRBV5-1 and TRBJ2-5; TRBD1 agrees at 9 bases. V lost 0 bases and J lost 4; bases outside the gene matches: 7. The CDR3 spans 16 residues. Per germline, CDR1 SGHRS and CDR2 YFSETQ. CDR3 protein: CASSLGTGASIETQYF. CDR3 DNA sequence: TGCGCCAGCAGCTTGGGGACAGGGGCTTCAATAGAGACCCAGTACTTC.

This chain uses TRBV18 with TRBJ2-3; the match to TRBD1 covers 7 bases. The V gene end was trimmed by 0 bases and the J gene end by 2 bases; junction bases not matched to a gene: 2. Per germline, CDR1 KGHSH and CDR2 LQKENI. The length of the CDR3 is 15 residues. The DNA for the CDR3 is TGTGCCAGCTCACCACCGGGACAGAACACAGATACGCAGTATTTT. Protein product: CASSPPGQNTDTQYF.

V is TRBV7-2 and J is TRBJ2-1; no definite D call. The CDR3 is made up of 16 amino acids. V shed 1 base and J shed 4 bases, with 14 bases lying between them. Germline V gives CDR1 SGHTA, CDR2 FQGNSA. The CDR3 DNA is TGTGCCAGCAGCTTAGTTTGGCAACCAAGTTACAATGAGCAGTTCTTC. It translates to CASSLVWQPSYNEQFF.

This chain joins TRBV10-3 and TRBJ1-4, with TRBD1 matching 11 bases. Unmatched junction bases numbered 5, after V lost 4 bases and J lost 7 bases. There are 15 residues in the CDR3. The germline V gene has CDR1 ENHRY and CDR2 SYGVKD. CDR3 region: CAISASGTGGEKLFF. The CDR3 DNA reads as TGTGCCATCAGTGCTTCCGGGACAGGGGGTGAAAAACTGTTTTTT.

The rearrangement links TRBV4-1 to TRBJ2-3; 10 positions match TRBD2. V shed 2 bases and J 5 bases; nucleotides not matched to a gene: 10. Germline V gene lookup returns CDR1 MGHRA and CDR2 YSYEKL. There are 17 residues in the CDR3. CDR3 region: CASSQSPAGGPGDTQYF. CDR3 nucleotides: TGCGCCAGCAGCCAATCTCCAGCGGGAGGGCCTGGAGATACGCAGTATTTT.

The chain is built from TRBV6-6 and TRBJ2-1; 8 nucleotides line up with TRBD2. In germline, CDR1 is MNHNY, CDR2 SVGAGI (reference sequence). V dropped 4 bases and J dropped 2; count of bases not matched to a gene: 7. The CDR3 extends over 16 amino acids. CDR3 sequence: CASSSPGLAPYNEQFF. Written as DNA, the CDR3 is TGTGCCAGCAGTTCTCCCGGACTAGCACCCTACAATGAGCAGTTCTTC.

The sample holds one count of this clone. The V call is TRBV5-1, the J call TRBJ2-5, with 9 bases matching TRBD2. Trimming took 1 base from V and 5 from J; bases not matched to a gene: 6. Germline V gene data show CDR1 as SGHRS and CDR2 as YFSETQ. The CDR3 spans 15 residues. This chain's CDR3 is CASSLFLAGHETQYF. CDR3 sequence (DNA): TGCGCCAGCAGCTTGTTTCTAGCGGGGCATGAGACCCAGTACTTC.

The J gene is TRBJ1-4, the V gene TRBV29-1; 9 bases are a match to TRBD1. CDR3 size: 14 residues. Germline V CDR1 and CDR2: SQVTM, ANQGSEA. V lost 2 bases to trimming and J lost 6 bases; unmatched junction nucleotides: 4. The CDR3 bases are TGCAGCGTTGAAACAGGGGGCTGGGATGAAAAACTGTTTTTT. This gives the protein CSVETGGWDEKLFF.

This sequence joins TRBV5-1 and TRBJ2-5; D perhaps matches TRBD2 (5 bases). Germline V gene data show CDR1 as SGHRS and CDR2 as YFSETQ. This CDR3 comprises 14 residues. Trimming left V 3 bases short and J 11 bases short, with 20 bases between. In DNA form, the CDR3 reads TGCGCCAGCAGCTCAGAGGGCCTTACCTACAAGCAGTACTTC. This codes for CASSSEGLTYKQYF.

In its sample, this clone was seen once. The J gene is TRBJ1-2, the V gene TRBV19, with 8 bases matching TRBD1. Germline CDR1 is LNHDA and CDR2 is SQIVND (reference sequence). Trimming removed 6 bases from V and 0 bases from J; junction bases left unmatched: 3. The CDR3 has 14 amino acids. The CDR3 loop is CASRRQGSNYGYTF. CDR3 coding DNA: TGTGCCAGTAGGCGACAGGGGTCTAACTATGGCTACACCTTC.

The chain carries TRBV6-5 and TRBJ1-2; 7 bases agree with TRBD1. With V trimmed by 5 bases and J by 3 bases, 9 bases remained unmatched. The CDR3 has 15 amino acids. Germline values: CDR1 MNHEY, CDR2 SVGAGI. The chain's CDR3 is CASSPPDRNHYGYTF. The CDR3 bases are TGTGCCAGCAGTCCCCCGGACAGGAATCACTATGGCTACACCTTC.

This clone appeared a few times. This chain joins TRBV3-1 (or the pseudogene TRBV3-2) and TRBJ1-4; D is perhaps TRBD1 (5 bases). In germline, CDR1 is LGHDT, CDR2 YNNKEL (reference sequence). This CDR3 has 13 residues. The ends were cut back, 4 bases at V and 12 bases at J, with 15 bases in the middle. CDR3 protein: CASSLDGASELFF. The CDR3 DNA follows: TGTGCCAGCAGCCTAGATGGGGCCAGTGAACTGTTTTTT.

The table lists this clone with a count of one. This sequence joins TRBV27 and TRBJ2-7; tentatively, D is TRBD2 (6 bases). Germline V gene lookup returns CDR1 MNHEY and CDR2 SMNVEV (reference sequence). The CDR3 has 14 residues. V was pared by 5 bases and J by 0 bases, with 11 bases between. The CDR3 region is CASSLTSLSYEQYF. The CDR3 DNA reads TGTGCCAGCAGTCTTACTAGCCTCTCCTACGAGCAGTACTTC.